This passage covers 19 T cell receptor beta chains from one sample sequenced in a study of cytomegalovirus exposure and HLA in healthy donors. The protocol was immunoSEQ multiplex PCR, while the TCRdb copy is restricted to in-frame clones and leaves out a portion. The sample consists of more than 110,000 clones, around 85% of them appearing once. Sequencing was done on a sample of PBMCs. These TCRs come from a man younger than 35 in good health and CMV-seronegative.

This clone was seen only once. DNA of the CDR3: TGTGCCATCAGTGTGGGCGAAAATTCACCCCTCCACTTT. As protein: CAISVGENSPLHF. This chain links TRBV10-3 with TRBJ1-6; no firm D call. Trimming removed 4 bases from V and 7 bases from J, with 8 bases in between. The CDR3 is made up of 13 amino acids. Germline V gene sequence: CDR1 ENHRY, CDR2 SYGVKD.

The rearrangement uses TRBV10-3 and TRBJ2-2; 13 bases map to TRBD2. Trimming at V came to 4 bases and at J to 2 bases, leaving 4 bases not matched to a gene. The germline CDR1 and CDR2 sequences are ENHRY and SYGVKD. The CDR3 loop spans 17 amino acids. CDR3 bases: TGTGCCATCAGTGGCCGACTAGCGGGGGGAAACACCGGGGAGCTGTTTTTT. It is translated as CAISGRLAGGNTGELFF.

CDR3 residues: CASSIPGGPDTQYF. The CDR3 region has the DNA TGTGCCAGTAGTATTCCAGGGGGCCCAGATACGCAGTATTTT. The genes are TRBV19 and TRBJ2-3; the match to TRBD1 covers 8 bases. Germline V lookup: CDR1 LNHDA, CDR2 SQIVND (reference sequence). V lost 3 bases to trimming and J lost 4 bases; unmatched junction nucleotides: 3. The CDR3 has 14 amino acids.

CDR3 sequence (DNA): TGCGCCAGCAGCAGGGACAGGGGTGGTCGCGAGCAGTACTTC. It is translated as CASSRDRGGREQYF. The V call is TRBV4-3, the J call TRBJ2-7, with 10 bases matching TRBD1. V shed 5 bases and J 6 bases; nucleotides not matched to a gene: 7. Germline V gene lookup returns CDR1 LGHNA and CDR2 YSLEER. The CDR3 is 14 amino acids.

CDR3 region: CASSFIRTAYEQYF. CDR3 sequence (DNA): TGTGCCAGCAGCTTCATTAGGACAGCCTACGAGCAGTACTTC. The chain is built from TRBV7-8 and TRBJ2-7, with a tentative D call TRBD1 (6 bases). Trimming removed 3 bases from V and 2 bases from J, with 11 bases in between. This CDR3 contains 14 residues. Germline loops: CDR1 SGHVS, CDR2 FQNEAQ. Looking up the rest from reference TRBV7-8 and TRBJ2-7 gives the full variable domain: GAGVSQSPRYKVAKRGQDVALRCDPISGHVSLFWYQQALGQGPEFLTYFQNEAQLDKSGLPSDRFFAERPEGSVSTLKIQRTQQEDSAVYLCASSFIRTAYEQYFGPGTRLTVT.

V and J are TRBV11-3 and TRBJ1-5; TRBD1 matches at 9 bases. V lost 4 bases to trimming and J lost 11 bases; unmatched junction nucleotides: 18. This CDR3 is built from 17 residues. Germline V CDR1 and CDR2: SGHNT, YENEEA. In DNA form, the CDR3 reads TGTGCCAGCAGCTCTAGGATTGGGACAGGGTTATGTTGGTCCCAGCATTTT. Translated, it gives CASSSRIGTGLCWSQHF.

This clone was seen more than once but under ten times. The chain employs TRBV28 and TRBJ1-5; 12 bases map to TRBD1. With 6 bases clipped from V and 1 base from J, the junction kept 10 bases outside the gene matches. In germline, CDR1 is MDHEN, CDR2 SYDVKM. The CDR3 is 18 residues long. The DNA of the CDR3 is TGTGCCAGCAGCCCAACCGGGACAGGGGGCAGGAGCAATCAGCCCCAGCATTTT. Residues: CASSPTGTGGRSNQPQHF.

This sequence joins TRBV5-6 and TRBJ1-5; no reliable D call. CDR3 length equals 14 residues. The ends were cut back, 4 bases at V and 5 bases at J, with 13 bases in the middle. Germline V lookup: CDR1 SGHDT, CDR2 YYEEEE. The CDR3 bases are TGTGCCAGCAGCCCCCGCGCCTCCGATCAGCCCCAGCATTTT. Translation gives CASSPRASDQPQHF.

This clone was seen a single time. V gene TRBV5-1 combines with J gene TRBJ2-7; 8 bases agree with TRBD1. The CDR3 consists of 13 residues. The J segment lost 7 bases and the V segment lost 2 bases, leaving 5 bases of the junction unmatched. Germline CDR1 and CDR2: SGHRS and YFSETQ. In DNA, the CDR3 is TGCGCCAGCAGCTTAATGACAGGGGAGGAGCAGTACTTC. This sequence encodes CASSLMTGEEQYF.

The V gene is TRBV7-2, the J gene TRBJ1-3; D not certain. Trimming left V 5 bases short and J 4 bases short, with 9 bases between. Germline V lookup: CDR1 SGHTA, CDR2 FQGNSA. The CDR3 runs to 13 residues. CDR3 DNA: TGTGCCAGCAGCGAGGGATACGGAAACACCATATATTTT. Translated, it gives CASSEGYGNTIYF.

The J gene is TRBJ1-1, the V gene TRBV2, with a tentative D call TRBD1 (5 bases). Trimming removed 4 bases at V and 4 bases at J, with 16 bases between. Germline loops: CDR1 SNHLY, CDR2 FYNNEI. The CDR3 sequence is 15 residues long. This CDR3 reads CASSGATRRGTEAFF. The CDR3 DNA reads TGTGCCAGCAGTGGAGCGACCCGAAGGGGCACTGAAGCTTTCTTT.

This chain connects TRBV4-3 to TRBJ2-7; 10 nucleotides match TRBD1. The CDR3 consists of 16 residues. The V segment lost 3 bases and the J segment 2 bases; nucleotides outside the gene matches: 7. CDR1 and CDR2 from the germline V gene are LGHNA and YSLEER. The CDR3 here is CASSQRSGTGAYEQYF. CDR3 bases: TGCGCCAGCAGCCAGAGGTCCGGGACAGGGGCCTACGAGCAGTACTTC.

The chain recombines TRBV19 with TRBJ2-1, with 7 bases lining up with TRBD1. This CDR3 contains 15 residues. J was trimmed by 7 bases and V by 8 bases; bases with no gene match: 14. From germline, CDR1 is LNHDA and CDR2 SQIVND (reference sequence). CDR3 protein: CASGFEGQLGNEQFF. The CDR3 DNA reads TGTGCCAGTGGATTTGAGGGACAGCTAGGTAATGAGCAGTTCTTC.

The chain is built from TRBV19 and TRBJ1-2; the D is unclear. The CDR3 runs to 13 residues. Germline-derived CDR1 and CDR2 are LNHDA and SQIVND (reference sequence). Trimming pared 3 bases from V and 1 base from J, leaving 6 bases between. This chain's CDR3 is CASSMEGNYGYTF. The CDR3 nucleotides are TGTGCCAGTAGTATGGAGGGTAACTATGGCTACACCTTC.

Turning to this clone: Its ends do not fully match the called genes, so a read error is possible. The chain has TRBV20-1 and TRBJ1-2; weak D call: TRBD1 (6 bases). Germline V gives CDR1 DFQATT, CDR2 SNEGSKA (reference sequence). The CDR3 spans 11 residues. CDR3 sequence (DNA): TGCAGTGCGAGGACAGTACCTACTATCTCCTTC. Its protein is CSARTVPTISF.

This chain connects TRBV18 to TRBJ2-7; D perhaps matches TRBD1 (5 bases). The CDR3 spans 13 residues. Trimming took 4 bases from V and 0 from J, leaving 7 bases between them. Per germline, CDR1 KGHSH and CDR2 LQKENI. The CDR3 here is CASSLGDSYEQYF. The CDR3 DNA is TGTGCCAGCTCACTAGGGGACTCCTACGAGCAGTACTTC.

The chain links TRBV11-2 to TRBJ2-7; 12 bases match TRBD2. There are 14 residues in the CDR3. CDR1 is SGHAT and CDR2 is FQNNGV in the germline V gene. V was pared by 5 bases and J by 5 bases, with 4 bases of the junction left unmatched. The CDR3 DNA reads TGTGCCAGCAGCGGACTAGCGGGACTTAACGAGCAGTACTTC. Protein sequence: CASSGLAGLNEQYF.

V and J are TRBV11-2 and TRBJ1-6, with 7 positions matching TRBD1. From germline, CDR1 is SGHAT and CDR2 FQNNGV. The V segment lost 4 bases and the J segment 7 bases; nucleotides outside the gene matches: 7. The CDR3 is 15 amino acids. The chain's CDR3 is CASSWRQGLNSPLHF. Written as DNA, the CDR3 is TGTGCCAGCAGCTGGAGACAGGGATTAAATTCACCCCTCCACTTT. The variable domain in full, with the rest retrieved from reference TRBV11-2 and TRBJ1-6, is EAGVAQSPRYKIIEKRQSVAFWCNPISGHATLYWYQQILGQGPKLLIQFQNNGVVDDSQLPKDRFSAERLKGVDSTLKIQPAKLEDSAVYLCASSWRQGLNSPLHFGNGTRLTVT.

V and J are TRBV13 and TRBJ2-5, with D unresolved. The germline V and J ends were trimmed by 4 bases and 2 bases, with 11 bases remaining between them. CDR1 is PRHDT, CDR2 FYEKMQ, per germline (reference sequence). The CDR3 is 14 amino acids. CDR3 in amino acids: CASSSQENQETQYF. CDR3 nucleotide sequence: TGTGCCAGCAGCTCCCAGGAAAATCAAGAGACCCAGTACTTC. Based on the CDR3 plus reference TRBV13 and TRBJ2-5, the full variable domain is AAGVIQSPRHLIKEKRETATLKCYPIPRHDTVYWYQQGPGQDPQFLISFYEKMQSDKGSIPDRFSAQQFSDYHSELNMSSLELGDSALYFCASSSQENQETQYFGPGTRLLVL.